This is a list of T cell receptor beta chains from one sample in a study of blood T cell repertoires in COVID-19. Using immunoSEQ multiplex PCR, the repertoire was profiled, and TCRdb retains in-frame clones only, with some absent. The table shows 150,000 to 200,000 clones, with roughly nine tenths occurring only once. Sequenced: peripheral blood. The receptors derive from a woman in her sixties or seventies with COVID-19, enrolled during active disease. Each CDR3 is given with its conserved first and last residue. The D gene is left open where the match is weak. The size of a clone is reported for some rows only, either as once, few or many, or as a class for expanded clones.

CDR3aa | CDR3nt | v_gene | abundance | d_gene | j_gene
CASSTLAGGPTGELFF | TGTGCCAGTAGTACCCTAGCGGGAGGGCCAACCGGGGAGCTGTTTTTT | TRBV19 | few | TRBD2 | TRBJ2-2
CASSLALGRVAKNIQYF | TGTGCCAGCAGCTTAGCGCTAGGCAGGGTGGCCAAAAACATTCAGTACTTC | TRBV7-9 | NA | NA | TRBJ2-4
CASSFQPWGGETQYF | TGTGCCAGCAGCTTCCAACCCTGGGGGGGGGAGACCCAGTACTTC | TRBV7-2 | NA | TRBD2 | TRBJ2-5
CASSLTGGAGNTIYF | TGTGCCAGCAGCTTGACAGGGGGAGCTGGAAACACCATATATTTT | TRBV7-3 | NA | TRBD1 | TRBJ1-3
CASSEPRGQNQPQHF | TGTGCCAGCAGCGAGCCCCGGGGACAGAATCAGCCCCAGCATTTT | TRBV9 | NA | TRBD1 | TRBJ1-5
CASSQGARYGYTF | TGTGCCAGCAGCCAGGGGGCGCGGTATGGCTACACCTTC | TRBV5-4 | NA | TRBD1 | TRBJ1-2
CASSDSSLNTGELFF | TGTGCCAGCAGTGACTCGAGTCTGAACACCGGGGAGCTGTTTTTT | TRBV6-4 | NA | NA | TRBJ2-2
CASRSITDTQYF | TGTGCCAGCAGGAGTATAACAGATACGCAGTATTTT | TRBV12-3/TRBV12-4 | NA | NA | TRBJ2-3
CASSWLQGAHYGYTF | TGCGCCAGCAGCTGGTTACAGGGGGCCCACTATGGCTACACCTTC | TRBV5-1 | NA | TRBD1 | TRBJ1-2
CASSPPTPRVGAEAFF | TGTGCCAGCTCACCACCAACACCCAGGGTTGGGGCTGAAGCTTTCTTT | TRBV18 | NA | NA | TRBJ1-1
CSASGGGVSSYEQYF | TGCAGTGCTAGTGGCGGGGGGGTGAGCTCCTACGAGCAGTACTTC | TRBV20-1 | once | TRBD2 | TRBJ2-7
CAWSGQGNQPQHF | TGTGCCTGGAGTGGACAGGGGAATCAGCCCCAGCATTTT | TRBV30 | NA | TRBD1 | TRBJ1-5
CASVEAGLNEQFF | TGTGCCAGCGTCGAAGCGGGACTCAATGAGCAGTTCTTC | TRBV2 | NA | TRBD2 | TRBJ2-1
CASSTVSPSGSTDTQYF | TGTGCCAGTAGTACGGTCTCCCCCAGCGGGTCAACAGATACGCAGTATTTT | TRBV19 | NA | NA | TRBJ2-3
CASSRGGVSGRNTEAFF | TGTGCCAGCAGCCGTGGGGGGGTGAGTGGTAGGAACACTGAAGCTTTCTTT | TRBV5-4 | NA | NA | TRBJ1-1
CASSVTDTQYF | TGTGCCAGCAGCGTCACAGATACGCAGTATTTT | TRBV2 | NA | NA | TRBJ2-3
CASSLDGPGRAFF | TGCGCCAGCAGCTTGGATGGGCCGGGAAGAGCTTTCTTT | TRBV5-1 | once | NA | TRBJ1-1